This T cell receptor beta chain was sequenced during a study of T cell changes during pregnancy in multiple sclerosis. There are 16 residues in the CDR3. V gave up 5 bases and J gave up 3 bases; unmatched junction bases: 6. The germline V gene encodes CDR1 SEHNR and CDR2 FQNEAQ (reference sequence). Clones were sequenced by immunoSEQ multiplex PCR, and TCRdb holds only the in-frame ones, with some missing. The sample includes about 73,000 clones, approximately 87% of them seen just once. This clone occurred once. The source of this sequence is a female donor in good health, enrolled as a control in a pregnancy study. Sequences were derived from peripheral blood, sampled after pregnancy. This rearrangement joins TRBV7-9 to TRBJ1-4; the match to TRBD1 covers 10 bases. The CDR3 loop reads CASSGDRGPPNEKLFF. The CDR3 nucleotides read TGTGCCAGCAGCGGCGACAGGGGGCCACCTAATGAAAAACTGTTTTTT.